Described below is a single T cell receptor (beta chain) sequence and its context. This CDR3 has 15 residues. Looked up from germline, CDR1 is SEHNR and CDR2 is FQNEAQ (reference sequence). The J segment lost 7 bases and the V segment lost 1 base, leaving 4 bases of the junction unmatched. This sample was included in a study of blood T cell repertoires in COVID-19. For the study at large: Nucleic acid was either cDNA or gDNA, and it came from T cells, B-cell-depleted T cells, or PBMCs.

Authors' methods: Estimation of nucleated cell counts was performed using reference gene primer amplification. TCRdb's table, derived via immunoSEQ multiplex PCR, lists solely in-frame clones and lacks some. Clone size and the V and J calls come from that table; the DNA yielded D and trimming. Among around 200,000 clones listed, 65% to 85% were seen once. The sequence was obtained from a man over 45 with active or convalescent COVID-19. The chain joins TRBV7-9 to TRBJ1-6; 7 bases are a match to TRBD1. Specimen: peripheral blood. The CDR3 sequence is CASSLEGTVNSPLHF. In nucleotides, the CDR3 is TGTGCCAGCAGCTTAGAGGGGACAGTCAATTCACCCCTCCACTTT.